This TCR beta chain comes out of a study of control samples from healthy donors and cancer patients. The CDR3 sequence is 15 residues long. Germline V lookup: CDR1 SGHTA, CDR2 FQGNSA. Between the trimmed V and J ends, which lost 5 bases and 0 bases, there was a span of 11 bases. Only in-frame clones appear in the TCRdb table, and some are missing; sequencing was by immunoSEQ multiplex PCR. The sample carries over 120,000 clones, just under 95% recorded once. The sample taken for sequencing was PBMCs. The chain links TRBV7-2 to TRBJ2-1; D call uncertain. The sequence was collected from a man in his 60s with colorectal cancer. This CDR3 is CASSPYSSSYNEQFF. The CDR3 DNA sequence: TGTGCCAGCAGCCCTTACTCGAGCTCCTACAATGAGCAGTTCTTC.